A single sample gave rise to the 24 T cell receptor beta chains below, sequenced in a study of Graves' ophthalmopathy and Graves' hyperthyroidism. RNA served as the template for amplifying TCR beta CDR3 regions. The first-round RT-PCR employed HTBI primers together with the Qiagen OneStep RT-PCR kit. A multiplex PCR was then performed as the second round. TCRdb redid the calling of the multiplex PCR reads with MiXCR, one entry per CDR3 protein. The repertoire consists of approximately 41,000 distinct CDR3 sequences, with around 52% occurring once and the leading ten covering roughly 18%. Source material: peripheral blood. Receptors originate from an adult man with Graves' ophthalmopathy.

This clonotype showed up just a few times. With a much larger clone just one base away, this may be a read error. V usage is TRBV7-9 and J usage is TRBJ1-4; D is uncertain. CDR3 size: 15 residues. Germline CDR1 and CDR2: SEHNR and FQNEAQ (reference sequence). The DNA of the CDR3 is TGTGCCGGCAGCTTAAAGGGCGGGCTCGGAGAAAAACTGTTTTTT. Its translation: CAGSLKGGLGEKLFF.

The rearrangement links TRBV6-1 to TRBJ2-6; D is unclear. Trimming cost V 5 bases and J 3 bases, with 11 bases left between them. CDR1 and CDR2 (germline): MNHNS, SASEGT. The CDR3 runs 15 residues. The CDR3 coding sequence is TGTGCCAGCAGTTACCGGCAGAATGGGGCCAACGTCCTGACTTTC. This sequence encodes CASSYRQNGANVLTF.

The chain is built from TRBV6-5 and TRBJ2-4; D is possibly TRBD1 (6 bases). In germline, CDR1 is MNHEY, CDR2 SVGAGI. Between the trimmed V and J ends, which lost 2 bases and 0 bases, there was a span of 14 bases. The CDR3 covers 17 residues. For the CDR3, the DNA is TGTGCCAGCAGTTACGATGAGGACAGACTAGCCAAAAACATTCAGTACTTC. This codes for CASSYDEDRLAKNIQYF.

The V call is TRBV10-2, the J call TRBJ1-5, with a possible D match to TRBD1 (5 bases). The germline V gene has CDR1 WSHSY and CDR2 SAAADI. V gave up 2 bases and J gave up 6 bases, with 14 bases separating them. This CDR3 has 15 residues. The CDR3 spells CASSEGTEWGQPQHF. Written as DNA, the CDR3 is TGCGCCAGCAGTGAGGGGACGGAGTGGGGTCAGCCCCAGCATTTT.

This chain uses TRBV29-1 with TRBJ2-7; D might be TRBD2 (6 bases). The CDR3 contains 12 residues. CDR1 and CDR2 from the germline V gene are SQVTM and ANQGSEA. The V gene lost 8 bases and the J gene lost 0 bases, with 11 bases spanning the gap. This chain's CDR3 is CSYGGDSYEQYV. The CDR3 coding sequence is TGCAGCTACGGGGGTGACTCCTACGAGCAGTACGTC.

The table lists this clonotype with many counts. V is TRBV5-6 and J is TRBJ2-2, with 7 positions matching TRBD1. The CDR3 length is 15 residues. V shed 0 bases, J shed 3 bases, and the junction held 2 bases outside the gene matches. The germline V gene encodes CDR1 SGHDT and CDR2 YYEEEE. The CDR3 sequence: CASSLGQGDTGELFF. In DNA form, the CDR3 reads TGTGCCAGCAGCTTGGGCCAGGGGGACACCGGGGAGCTGTTTTTT.

This clonotype was found once. The V gene is TRBV10-3, the J gene TRBJ1-2; D not resolved. V was trimmed by 7 bases and J by 12 bases, leaving 9 bases between them. The CDR3 consists of 9 residues. CDR1 ENHRY and CDR2 SYGVKD come from the germline V gene. CDR3 region: CAINANHTF. Written as DNA, the CDR3 is TGTGCCATCAATGCCAACCACACCTTC.

This clonotype was found once. This chain links TRBV20-1 with TRBJ2-7, with 10 bases that match TRBD1. The CDR3 runs 15 residues. Germline loops: CDR1 DFQATT, CDR2 SNEGSKA (reference sequence). V gave up 7 bases and J gave up 5 bases; unmatched junction bases: 14. DNA of the CDR3: TGCAGTGGTAGGATCATTGGGACAGGGGCGAACGAGCAGTACTTC. Its translation is CSGRIIGTGANEQYF.

Of note for this clonotype: The CDR3 carries no conserved terminal phenylalanine or tryptophan, so it likely arises from a read error. It is unclear where the CDR3 begins or ends on the DNA, so no DNA is shown, and the CDR3 is as TCRdb lists it. The gene calls are TRBV12-3 or TRBV12-4 and TRBJ2-2; TRBD1 is taken as the D call from the table, unchecked against the DNA. The CDR3 spans 16 residues, counting both ends. CDR3 sequence reads: CASSLRGGGHNGELLL.

The CDR3 region has the DNA TGCAGTGCTAGATGGGGGGGCGGAGCTAACTATGGCTACACCTTC. It is translated as CSARWGGGANYGYTF. V gene TRBV20-1 combines with J gene TRBJ1-2, with TRBD1 as a possible D gene (6 bases). The germline CDR1 and CDR2 sequences are DFQATT and SNEGSKA (reference sequence). V lost 2 bases, J lost 0 bases, and 13 bases lay in between. The CDR3 has 15 residues.

Remarks on this clonotype: An end of the junction does not agree with germline; a read error may underlie this. This chain joins TRBV28 and TRBJ2-3, with 8 bases that match TRBD1. The CDR3 is made up of 16 amino acids. Per the germline V gene, CDR1 is MDHEN and CDR2 is SYDVKM. CDR3 nucleotides: TGTGTCAGCAGTCTCAGGGGGCGAGGTAGCACAGATACGCAGTATTTT. Its translation is CVSSLRGRGSTDTQYF.

By share, this clonotype counts as medium-sized (0.01 to 0.1%). V usage is TRBV15 and J usage is TRBJ2-7; 9 positions match TRBD2. The junction had 10 bases not matched to a gene; V was cut back by 5 bases and J by 5 bases. The CDR3 contains 15 residues. CDR1 LNHNV and CDR2 YYDKDF come from the germline V gene (reference sequence). This chain's CDR3 is CATSPSSGRNHEQYF. For the CDR3, the DNA is TGTGCCACCAGCCCGTCCAGCGGGAGGAACCACGAGCAGTACTTC.

This clonotype showed up many times. In DNA form, the CDR3 reads TGTGCCAGCAGTGACCGGGACAGGGGGCAAGAGACCCAGTACTTC. It translates to CASSDRDRGQETQYF. V is TRBV6-5 and J is TRBJ2-5; TRBD1 matches at 11 bases. Germline V CDR1 and CDR2: MNHEY, SVGAGI. This CDR3 spans 15 amino acids. The J segment lost 2 bases and the V segment lost 5 bases, leaving 4 bases of the junction unmatched.

V usage is TRBV12-3 or TRBV12-4 and J usage is TRBJ2-3, with 13 positions matching TRBD2. The CDR3 totals 15 residues. Trimming took 6 bases from V and 4 from J; bases not matched to a gene: 4. CDR3 residues: CASRTSGGFADTQYF. The CDR3 region has the DNA TGTGCCAGCAGGACTAGCGGGGGGTTTGCAGATACGCAGTATTTT.

V usage is TRBV7-9 and J usage is TRBJ2-7; TRBD1 matches 8 bases. V was pared by 7 bases and J by 2 bases, with 13 bases of the junction left unmatched. The CDR3 loop spans 16 amino acids. Germline V gene data show CDR1 as SEHNR and CDR2 as FQNEAQ (reference sequence). CDR3 in amino acids: CASNTGQGRAAYEQYF. DNA of the CDR3: TGTGCCAGCAATACCGGACAGGGCAGGGCCGCCTACGAGCAGTACTTC.

This clonotype was recorded at least ten times. The chain carries TRBV7-2 and TRBJ1-5, with D maybe TRBD1 (6 bases). CDR1 and CDR2 from the germline V gene are SGHTA and FQGNSA. V lost 6 bases to trimming and J lost 0 bases, with 21 bases between them. This CDR3 is built from 18 residues. The CDR3 region is CASSPKVTGPNSNQPQHF. CDR3 bases: TGTGCCAGCAGTCCGAAGGTGACAGGCCCCAATAGCAATCAGCCCCAGCATTTT.

Notes on this clonotype: It may be a read error: a sequence one base away is much more abundant. Here the CDR3 DNA reads TGTGCCAGCAGTGAAGCCGGGCGACAGCCCCAGCGTTTT. Encoded protein: CASSEAGRQPQRF. The V call is TRBV6-1, the J call TRBJ1-5; D may be TRBD1 (5 bases). The CDR3 spans 13 residues. In germline, CDR1 is MNHNS, CDR2 SASEGT.

The J gene is TRBJ2-7, the V gene TRBV7-2, with D hard to call. Germline V CDR1 and CDR2: SGHTA, FQGNSA. V was clipped by 2 bases and J by 3 bases, with 14 bases between them. This CDR3 contains 15 residues. The CDR3 coding sequence is TGTGCCAGCAGCTTAAGTGTCGTTCCAGGCTACGAGCAGTACTTC. It yields the protein CASSLSVVPGYEQYF.

The V and J genes are TRBV7-9 and TRBJ2-7; tentative D call: TRBD2 (5 bases). Germline CDR1 reads SEHNR; CDR2 reads FQNEAQ (reference sequence). Trimming stripped 5 bases from V and 9 bases from J, with 11 bases between. This CDR3 region has 11 residues. The CDR3 bases are TGTGCCAGCAGCCAAGAACGGGGGCAGTACTTC. Residues: CASSQERGQYF. The full variable domain, rest sourced from reference TRBV7-9 and TRBJ2-7, is DTGVSQNPRHKITKRGQNVTFRCDPISEHNRLYWYRQTLGQGPEFLTYFQNEAQLEKSRLLSDRFSAERPKGSFSTLEIQRTEQGDSAMYLCASSQERGQYFGPGTRLTVT.

In its sample, this clonotype was seen many times. One base away lies a much larger clone, so this may be a sequencing read error. This chain uses TRBV5-4 with TRBJ2-7; 8 bases map to TRBD2. The CDR3 consists of 14 residues. Germline-derived CDR1 and CDR2 are SGHNT and YYREEE (reference sequence). Germline trimming cut 3 bases from V and 2 bases from J; bases unmatched to any gene: 4. CDR3 loop: CASSSGLAAYEQYF. CDR3 bases: TGTGCCAGCAGCTCTGGACTAGCCGCCTACGAGCAGTACTTC.

The table lists this clonotype with many counts. This chain joins TRBV5-5 and TRBJ2-7; D is uncertain. The germline gives CDR1 SGHKS, CDR2 YYEKEE (reference sequence). Trimming took 2 bases from V and 2 from J, leaving 14 bases between them. The CDR3 has 15 amino acids. CDR3 region: CASSFALTGTYEQYF. Written as DNA, the CDR3 is TGTGCCAGCAGCTTTGCCTTGACTGGAACCTACGAGCAGTACTTC.

The V and J genes are TRBV12-3 or TRBV12-4 and TRBJ2-7, with D uncertain. Trimming stripped 1 base from V and 5 bases from J, with 9 bases between. CDR3 length equals 13 residues. The CDR3 protein is CASSLGGSHEQYV. The CDR3 DNA is TGTGCCAGCAGTTTAGGGGGATCCCACGAGCAGTACGTC.

This clonotype was detected ten times or more. The chain combines TRBV7-2 with TRBJ2-1; no reliable D call. The CDR3 extends over 13 amino acids. The germline V gene has CDR1 SGHTA and CDR2 FQGNSA. Trimming cost V 5 bases and J 1 base, with 6 bases left between them. CDR3 sequence: CASSKESYNEQFF. The CDR3 bases are TGTGCCAGCAGCAAAGAGTCCTACAATGAGCAGTTCTTC.

This clonotype came up once. V is TRBV29-1 and J is TRBJ2-7, with D tentatively TRBD1 (5 bases). Looked up from germline, CDR1 is SQVTM and CDR2 is ANQGSEA. The CDR3 totals 14 residues. The CDR3 region has the DNA TGCCAGCTCACCATTCGGACACCAACCTACGAGCAGTACTTC. This sequence encodes CQLTIRTPTYEQYF.